This T cell receptor (beta chain) was identified in a study of blood T cell repertoires in COVID-19. Study in general: Acute and convalescent COVID-19 specimens originated in the United States, Italy and Spain. From T cells, B-cell-depleted T cells, or PBMCs came the material, which was cDNA or gDNA.

In the source study's methods: It was from reference gene primer amplification that nucleated cell counts were estimated. Clones were read by immunoSEQ multiplex PCR, and TCRdb kept only the in-frame ones, dropping some. V, J and clone size derive from that table, while D and trimming were established from the DNA sequence. Of approximately 250,000 clones listed, roughly 86% are singletons. The V gene end was trimmed by 10 bases and the J gene end by 3 bases; junction bases not matched to a gene: 8. CDR3 size: 14 residues. Germline V lookup: CDR1 ENHRY, CDR2 SYGVKD. This clonotype originated in a man in his forties with active or convalescent COVID-19. Sequenced input: peripheral blood. The chain employs TRBV10-3 and TRBJ1-2; the match to TRBD1 covers 10 bases. The CDR3 protein is CASLRTGGDYGYTF. In nucleotides, the CDR3 is TGTGCCAGCCTAAGGACAGGGGGGGACTATGGCTACACCTTC.